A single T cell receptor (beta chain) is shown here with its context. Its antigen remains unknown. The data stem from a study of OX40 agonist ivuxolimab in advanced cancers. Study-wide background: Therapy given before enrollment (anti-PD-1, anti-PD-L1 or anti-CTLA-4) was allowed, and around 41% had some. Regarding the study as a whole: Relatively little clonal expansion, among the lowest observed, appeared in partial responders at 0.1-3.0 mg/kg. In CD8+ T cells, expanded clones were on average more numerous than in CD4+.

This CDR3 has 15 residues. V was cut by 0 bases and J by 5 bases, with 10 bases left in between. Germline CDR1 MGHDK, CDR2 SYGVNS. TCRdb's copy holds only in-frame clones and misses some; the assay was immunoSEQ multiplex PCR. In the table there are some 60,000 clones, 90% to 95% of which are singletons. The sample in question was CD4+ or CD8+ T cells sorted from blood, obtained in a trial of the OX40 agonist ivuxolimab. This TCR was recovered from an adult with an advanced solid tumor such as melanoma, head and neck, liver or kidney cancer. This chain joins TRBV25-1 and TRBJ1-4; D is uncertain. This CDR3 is CASSEYPSVNEKLFF. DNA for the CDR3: TGTGCCAGCAGTGAATATCCCAGCGTAAATGAAAAACTGTTTTTT. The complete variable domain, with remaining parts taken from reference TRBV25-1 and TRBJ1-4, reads EADIYQTPRYLVIGTGKKITLECSQTMGHDKMYWYQQDPGMELHLIHYSYGVNSTEKGDLSSESTVSRIRTEHFPLTLESARPSHTSQYLCASSEYPSVNEKLFFGSGTQLSVL.